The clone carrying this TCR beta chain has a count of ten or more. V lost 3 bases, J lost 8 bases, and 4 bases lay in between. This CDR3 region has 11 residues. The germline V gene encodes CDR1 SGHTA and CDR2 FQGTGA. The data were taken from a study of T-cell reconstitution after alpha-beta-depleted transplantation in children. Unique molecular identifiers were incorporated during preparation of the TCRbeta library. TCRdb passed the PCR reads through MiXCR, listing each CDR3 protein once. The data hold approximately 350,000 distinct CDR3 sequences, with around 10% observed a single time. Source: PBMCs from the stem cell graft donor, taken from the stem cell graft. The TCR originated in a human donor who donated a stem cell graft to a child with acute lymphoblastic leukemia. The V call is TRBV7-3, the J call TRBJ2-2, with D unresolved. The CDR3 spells CASSFDGELFF. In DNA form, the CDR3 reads TGTGCCAGCAGCTTCGATGGGGAGCTGTTTTTT.